This T cell receptor beta chain appears in the sequencing data of a study of shared clonotypes between healthy human individuals. Overall study findings and caveats: Shared clonotypes: 4.5% to 5% naive CD4, about 3.3% naive CD8, 2.3% memory CD4, under 0.45% memory CD8. Across subsets, estimated richness was generally greater for naive than for memory populations.

Healthy HIV-negative adults without recent acute infections or vaccinations served as donors. A CD45RA-negative memory subset and a CD45RA+ naive subset were separated from the CD4+ cells. The CDR3 extends over 15 amino acids. The table came from immunoSEQ multiplex PCR; TCRdb's copy has only in-frame clones and leaves some out. Counted here are about 1.5 million clones, around 98% occurring once; the ten biggest clones make up around 0.47%. Comments on this clone: The antigen is not known.

This receptor was identified in a man aged 25 to 40 in good health. The V and J genes are TRBV12-2 and TRBJ2-7; TRBD1 is the table's D call and was not checked against the DNA. TRBV12-2 is shown as a pseudogene. Sequencing used naive CD4+ T cells sorted from blood. The subset: CD45RA+ positively selected. The CDR3 spells CASRTRQGETYEQYF. In nucleotides, the CDR3 is TGTGCAAGTCGCACCCGACAGGGGGAGACCTACGAGCAGTACTTC.